This T cell receptor (beta chain) was identified in a study of cytomegalovirus exposure and HLA in healthy donors. In the PCR, 60 Vbeta and 13 Jbeta primers were used. Here immunoSEQ multiplex PCR was the method, and the copy in TCRdb shows in-frame clones only, minus some. The table includes some 270,000 clones, 80% to 95% detected once. CDR3 length: 15 amino acids. Germline V CDR1 and CDR2: SGHTA, FQGNSA. Deletions cut 6 bases from V and 2 bases from J, with 16 bases between. The study's findings and limits: Because they were indistinguishable, some V segments, including TRBV6-2 and TRBV6-3, were excluded.

To note about this clone: Its target is unknown.

The sequenced sample consisted of PBMCs. This sequence was found in a girl aged 2-15 years in good health and CMV-seronegative. The gene calls are TRBV7-2 and TRBJ2-5; a weak D match, TRBD2 (6 bases). The CDR3 DNA reads TGTGCCAGCAGTCACGGCACGGCGGGGCAAGAGACCCAGTACTTC. Its translation: CASSHGTAGQETQYF.